This T cell receptor beta chain was profiled in a study of regulatory T cells in long-lasting Graves disease. Study-level background: Graves' patients who were just diagnosed had used antithyroid drugs for under 3 months.

With iRepertoire HTBI primers and Arm-PCR of CDR3 regions, TCR beta libraries were built. One entry per CDR3 protein results from TCRdb running MiXCR on the multiplex PCR reads. The repertoire holds about 610,000 distinct CDR3 sequences, with roughly 16% as singletons. Trimming took off 3 bases at V and 6 bases at J, with 17 bases between the two ends. The CDR3 length is 15 residues. Per the germline V gene, CDR1 is PRHDT and CDR2 is FYEKMQ (reference sequence). A note on this clonotype: Antigen specificity is unknown.

Study outcomes and limitations: Patients with persistent Graves' had lower TCR diversity than newly diagnosed patients.

Time point reported: newly diagnosed GD, antithyroid drugs for less than 3 months. Isolated PBMC RNA provided the starting material for the TCR library. The data also belong to a second study, concerning T cells in Graves' hyperthyroidism and ophthalmopathy. In that study: The model made its ophthalmopathy prediction, and onset followed a median approximately 6.5 months later.

This clonotype was obtained from a man younger than 30 with Graves disease. The sample in question was peripheral blood mononuclear cells (PBMCs), obtained at new diagnosis, from a patient treated with antithyroid drugs. V gene TRBV13 combines with J gene TRBJ1-2; TRBD1 might be the D (5 bases). DNA of the CDR3: TGTGCCAGCAGCTTGGGACGGTCACTTCTGGATGGCTACACCTTC. Its translation: CASSLGRSLLDGYTF.